Given below is one T cell receptor beta chain in context. As yet, its antigen is unknown. The ends were cut back, 7 bases at V and 6 bases at J, with 6 bases in the middle. The CDR3 extends over 11 amino acids. Germline V gene data show CDR1 as MDHEN and CDR2 as SYDVKM. The record originates from a study of T cell responses to AZD1222 COVID-19 vaccine. The overall study: Samples with a second dose at about 4 or about 12 weeks were pooled together. The study, taken as a whole, reports: All repertoire sampling was performed exclusively after the peak T cell response. Researchers report vaccine-associated CD4 TCRs spanning spike, with dominance at 160-218 and 743-854. With two AZD1222 doses given, Spike-specific TCR breadth and depth both rose.

Libraries were prepared by immunoSEQ multiplex PCR; TCRdb keeps only in-frame clonotypes and omits some of them. The sample lists roughly 140,000 clones, 75% to 90% occurring once. V gene TRBV28 combines with J gene TRBJ2-2; no clear D gene. The sequenced sample was peripheral blood, obtained on day 0 of AZD1222 vaccination. This receptor was taken from an adult in good health. DNA of the CDR3: TGTGCCAGCACGTCCCCCGGGGAGCTGTTTTTT. Its translation is CASTSPGELFF.